The subject of this entry is one T cell receptor (beta chain). Its cognate antigen is unknown. The data derive from a study of cytomegalovirus exposure and HLA in healthy donors. Primers included in the PCR were 60 Vbeta and 13 Jbeta primers. TCRdb keeps only in-frame clones here, not all; method: immunoSEQ multiplex PCR. This sample carries 120,000 or so clones, 80% of them seen once, and the ten largest clones take 1%. There are 15 residues in the CDR3. From germline, CDR1 is SGHTA and CDR2 FQGNSA. With 3 bases removed from V and 3 bases from J, the gap between germline ends came to 13 bases. Whole-study findings and limits: Among the sequence variants, a highly shared cluster was likely an artifact of sequencing. The study reported that TCR beta sequences accurately predicted HLA-A and HLA-B alleles in most subjects. Cytomegalovirus-associated TCR beta chains were listed, numbering 150 to 200. Relative to equally common others, HLA-associated TCR beta chains showed greater clonal expansion in a later analysis.

The sequencing sample was made of PBMCs. This clonotype originated in a man aged 35-49 years in good health and CMV-seronegative. The genes are TRBV7-2 and TRBJ2-3, with D possibly TRBD1 on 5 matching bases. CDR3 DNA sequence: TGTGCCAGCAGCTTGCAGGGTATAGTTACAGATACGCAGTATTTT. Its translation is CASSLQGIVTDTQYF.